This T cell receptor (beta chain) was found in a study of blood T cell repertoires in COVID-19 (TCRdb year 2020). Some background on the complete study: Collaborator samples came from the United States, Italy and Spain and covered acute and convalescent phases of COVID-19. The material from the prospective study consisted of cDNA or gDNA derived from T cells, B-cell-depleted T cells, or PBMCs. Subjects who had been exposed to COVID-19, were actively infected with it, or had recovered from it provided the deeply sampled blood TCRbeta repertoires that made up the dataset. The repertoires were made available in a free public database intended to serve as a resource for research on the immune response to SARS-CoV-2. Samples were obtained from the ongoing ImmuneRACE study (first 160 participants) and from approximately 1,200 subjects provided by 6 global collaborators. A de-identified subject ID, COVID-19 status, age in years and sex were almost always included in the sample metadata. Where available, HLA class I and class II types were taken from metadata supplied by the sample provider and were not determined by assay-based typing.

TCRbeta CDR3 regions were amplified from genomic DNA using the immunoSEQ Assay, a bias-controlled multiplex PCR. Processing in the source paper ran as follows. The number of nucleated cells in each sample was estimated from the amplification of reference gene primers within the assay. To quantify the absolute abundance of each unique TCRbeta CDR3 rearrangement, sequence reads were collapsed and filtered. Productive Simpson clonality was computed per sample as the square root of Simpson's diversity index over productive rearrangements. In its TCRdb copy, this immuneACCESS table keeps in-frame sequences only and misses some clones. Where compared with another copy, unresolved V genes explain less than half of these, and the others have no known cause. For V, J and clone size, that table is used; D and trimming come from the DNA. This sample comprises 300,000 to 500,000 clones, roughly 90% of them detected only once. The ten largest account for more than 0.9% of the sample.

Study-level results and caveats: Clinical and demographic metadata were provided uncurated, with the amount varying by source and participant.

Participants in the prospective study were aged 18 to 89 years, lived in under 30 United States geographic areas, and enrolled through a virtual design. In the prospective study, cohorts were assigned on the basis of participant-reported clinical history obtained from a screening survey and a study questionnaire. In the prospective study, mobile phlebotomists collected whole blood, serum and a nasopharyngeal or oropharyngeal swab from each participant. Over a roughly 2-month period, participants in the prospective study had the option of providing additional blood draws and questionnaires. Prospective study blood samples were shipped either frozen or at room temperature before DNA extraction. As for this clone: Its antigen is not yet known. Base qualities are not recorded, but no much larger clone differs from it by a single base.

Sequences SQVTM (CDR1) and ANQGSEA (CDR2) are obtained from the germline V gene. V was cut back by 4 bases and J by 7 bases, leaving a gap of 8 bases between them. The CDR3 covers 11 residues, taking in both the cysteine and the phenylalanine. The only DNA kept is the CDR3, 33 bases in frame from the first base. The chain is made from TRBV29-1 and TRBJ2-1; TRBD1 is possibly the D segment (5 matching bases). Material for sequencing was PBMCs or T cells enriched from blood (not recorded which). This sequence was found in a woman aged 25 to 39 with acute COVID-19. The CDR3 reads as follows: CSVVGPNEQFF. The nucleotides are TGCAGCGTTGTGGGGCCTAATGAGCAGTTCTTC.